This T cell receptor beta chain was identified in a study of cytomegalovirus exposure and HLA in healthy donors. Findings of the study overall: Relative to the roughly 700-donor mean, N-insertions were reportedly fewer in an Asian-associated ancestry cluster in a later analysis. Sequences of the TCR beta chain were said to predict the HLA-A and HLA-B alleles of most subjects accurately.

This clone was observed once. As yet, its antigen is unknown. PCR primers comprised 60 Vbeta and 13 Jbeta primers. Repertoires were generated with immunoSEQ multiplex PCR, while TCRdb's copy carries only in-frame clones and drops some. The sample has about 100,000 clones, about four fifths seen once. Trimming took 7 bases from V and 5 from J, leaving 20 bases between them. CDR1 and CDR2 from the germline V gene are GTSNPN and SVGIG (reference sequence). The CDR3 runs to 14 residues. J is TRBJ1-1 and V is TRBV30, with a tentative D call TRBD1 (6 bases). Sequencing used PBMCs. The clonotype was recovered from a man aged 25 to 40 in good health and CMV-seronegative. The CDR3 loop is CASEWTVSRTEAFF. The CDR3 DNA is TGTGCCTCAGAGTGGACAGTCTCAAGAACTGAAGCTTTCTTT.